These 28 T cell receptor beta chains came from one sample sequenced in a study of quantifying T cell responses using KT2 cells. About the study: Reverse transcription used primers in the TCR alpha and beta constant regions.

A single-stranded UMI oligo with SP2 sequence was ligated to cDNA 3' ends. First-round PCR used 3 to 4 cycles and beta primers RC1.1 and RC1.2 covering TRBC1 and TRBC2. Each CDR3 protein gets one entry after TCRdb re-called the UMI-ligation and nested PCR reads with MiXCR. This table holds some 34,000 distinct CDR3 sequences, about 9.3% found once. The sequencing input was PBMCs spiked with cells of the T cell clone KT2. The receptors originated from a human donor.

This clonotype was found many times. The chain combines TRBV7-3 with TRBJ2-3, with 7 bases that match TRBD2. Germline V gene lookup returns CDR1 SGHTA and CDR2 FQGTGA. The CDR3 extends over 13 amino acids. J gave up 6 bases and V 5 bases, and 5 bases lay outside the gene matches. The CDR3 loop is CASSRGGGDTQYF. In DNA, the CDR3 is TGTGCCAGCAGCCGCGGGGGAGGGGATACGCAGTATTTT. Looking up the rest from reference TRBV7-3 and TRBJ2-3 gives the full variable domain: GAGVSQTPSNKVTEKGKYVELRCDPISGHTALYWYRQSLGQGPEFLIYFQGTGAADDSGLPNDRFFAVRPEGSVSTLKIQRTERGDSAVYLCASSRGGGDTQYFGPGTRLTVL.

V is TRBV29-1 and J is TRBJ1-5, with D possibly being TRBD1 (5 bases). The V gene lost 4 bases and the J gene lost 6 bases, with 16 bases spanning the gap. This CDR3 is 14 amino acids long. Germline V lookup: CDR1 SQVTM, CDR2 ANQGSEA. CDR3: CSVGEGQFSQPQHF. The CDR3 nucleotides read TGCAGCGTTGGGGAGGGGCAGTTTAGTCAGCCCCAGCATTTT.

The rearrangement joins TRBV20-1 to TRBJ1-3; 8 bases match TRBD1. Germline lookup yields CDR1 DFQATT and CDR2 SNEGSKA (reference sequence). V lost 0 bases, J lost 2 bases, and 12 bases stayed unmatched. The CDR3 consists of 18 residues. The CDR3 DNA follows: TGCAGTGCTAGAGATCGGAGCAGGGGGCGCGTTGCTGGAAACACCATATATTTT. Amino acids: CSARDRSRGRVAGNTIYF.

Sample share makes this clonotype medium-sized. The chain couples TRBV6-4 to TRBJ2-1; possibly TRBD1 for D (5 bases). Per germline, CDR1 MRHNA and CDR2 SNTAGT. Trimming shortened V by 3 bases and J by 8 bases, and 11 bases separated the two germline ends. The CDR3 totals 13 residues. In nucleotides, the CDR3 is TGTGCCAGCAGTGAAGGGGAAAGGGATGAGCAGTTCTTC. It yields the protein CASSEGERDEQFF.

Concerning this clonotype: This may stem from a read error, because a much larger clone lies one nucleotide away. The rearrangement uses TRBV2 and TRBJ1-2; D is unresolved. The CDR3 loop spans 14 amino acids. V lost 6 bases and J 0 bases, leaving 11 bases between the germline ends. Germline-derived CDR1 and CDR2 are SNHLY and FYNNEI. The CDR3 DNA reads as TGTGCCAGCAGGGAGGGCCGTTCTAACTATGGCTACACCTTC. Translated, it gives CASREGRSNYGYTF.

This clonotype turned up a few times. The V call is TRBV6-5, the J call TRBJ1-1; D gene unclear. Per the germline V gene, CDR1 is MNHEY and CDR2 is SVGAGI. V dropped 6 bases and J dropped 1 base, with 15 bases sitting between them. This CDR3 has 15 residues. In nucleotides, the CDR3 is TGTGCCAGCAGATATCAATTTATGGGGAACACTGAAGCTTTCTTT. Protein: CASRYQFMGNTEAFF.

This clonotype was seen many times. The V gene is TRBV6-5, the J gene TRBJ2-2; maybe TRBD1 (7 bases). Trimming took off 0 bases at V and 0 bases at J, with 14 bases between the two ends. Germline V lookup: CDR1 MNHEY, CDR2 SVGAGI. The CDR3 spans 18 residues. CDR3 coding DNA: TGTGCCAGCAGTTACTCGAATCAGGGGGGTTCGAACACCGGGGAGCTGTTTTTT. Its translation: CASSYSNQGGSNTGELFF.

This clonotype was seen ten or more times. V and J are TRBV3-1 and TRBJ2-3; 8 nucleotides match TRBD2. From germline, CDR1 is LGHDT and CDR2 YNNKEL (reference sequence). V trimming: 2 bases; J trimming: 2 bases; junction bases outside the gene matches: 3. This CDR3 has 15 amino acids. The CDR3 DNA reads TGTGCCAGCAGCCAATTAGCGGGAACCACAGATACGCAGTATTTT. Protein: CASSQLAGTTDTQYF.

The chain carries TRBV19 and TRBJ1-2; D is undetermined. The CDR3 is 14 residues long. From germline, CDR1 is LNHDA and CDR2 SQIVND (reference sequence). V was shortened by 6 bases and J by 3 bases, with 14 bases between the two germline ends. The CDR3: CASSWRLGDYGYTF. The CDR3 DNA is TGTGCCAGTAGCTGGAGATTAGGTGACTATGGCTACACCTTC.

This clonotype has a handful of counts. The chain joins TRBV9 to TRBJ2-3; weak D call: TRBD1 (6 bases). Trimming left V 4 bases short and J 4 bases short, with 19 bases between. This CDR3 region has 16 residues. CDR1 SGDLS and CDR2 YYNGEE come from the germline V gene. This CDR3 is CASSPSGAGKPDTQYF. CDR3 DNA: TGTGCCAGCAGCCCCTCAGGGGCGGGTAAACCAGATACGCAGTATTTT.

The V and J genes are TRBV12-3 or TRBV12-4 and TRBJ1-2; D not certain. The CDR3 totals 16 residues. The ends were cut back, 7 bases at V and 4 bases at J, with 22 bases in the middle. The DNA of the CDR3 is TGTGCCAGCACCACGAGAGGAAATCCGTCTGCCTATGGCTACACCTTC. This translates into CASTTRGNPSAYGYTF.

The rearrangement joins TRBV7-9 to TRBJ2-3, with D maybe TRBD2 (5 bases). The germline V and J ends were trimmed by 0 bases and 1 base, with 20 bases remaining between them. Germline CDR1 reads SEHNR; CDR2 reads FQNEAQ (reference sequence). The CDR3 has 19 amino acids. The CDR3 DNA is TGTGCCAGCAGCTTAGCGTTGACTTTGGGGAGCGGCGGCACAGATACGCAGTATTTT. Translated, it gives CASSLALTLGSGGTDTQYF. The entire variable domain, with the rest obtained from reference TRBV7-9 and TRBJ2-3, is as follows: DTGVSQNPRHKITKRGQNVTFRCDPISEHNRLYWYRQTLGQGPEFLTYFQNEAQLEKSRLLSDRFSAERPKGSFSTLEIQRTEQGDSAMYLCASSLALTLGSGGTDTQYFGPGTRLTVL.

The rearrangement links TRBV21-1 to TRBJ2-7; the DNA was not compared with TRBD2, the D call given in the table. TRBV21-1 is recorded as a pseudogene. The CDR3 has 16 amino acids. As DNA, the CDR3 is TGTGCCAGCAGCGGGCTCGAGGGACTAGCGGACTACGAGCAGTACTTC. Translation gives CASSGLEGLADYEQYF.

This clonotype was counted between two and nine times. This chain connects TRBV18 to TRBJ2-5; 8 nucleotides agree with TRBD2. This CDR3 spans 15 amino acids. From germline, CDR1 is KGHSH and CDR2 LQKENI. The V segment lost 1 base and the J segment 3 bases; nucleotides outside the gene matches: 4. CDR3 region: CASSPRRAGEETQYF. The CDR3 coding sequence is TGTGCCAGCTCACCACGGCGAGCGGGAGAAGAGACCCAGTACTTC.

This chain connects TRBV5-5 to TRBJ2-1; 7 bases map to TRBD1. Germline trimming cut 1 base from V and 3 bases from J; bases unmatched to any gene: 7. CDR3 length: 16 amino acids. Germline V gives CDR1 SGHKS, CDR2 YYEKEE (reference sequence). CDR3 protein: CASSLPGQRIYNEQFF. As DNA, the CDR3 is TGTGCCAGCAGCTTGCCGGGACAGAGAATCTACAATGAGCAGTTCTTC.

CDR3 loop: CATSSGDSRRETQYF. Here the CDR3 DNA reads TGTGCCACCAGCAGTGGGGACAGTCGGAGGGAGACCCAGTACTTC. V is TRBV15 and J is TRBJ2-5, with 7 positions matching TRBD1. CDR1 and CDR2 from the germline V gene are LNHNV and YYDKDF (reference sequence). After removal of 3 bases from V and 5 bases from J, the junction contained 9 bases not matched to a gene. This CDR3 spans 15 amino acids.

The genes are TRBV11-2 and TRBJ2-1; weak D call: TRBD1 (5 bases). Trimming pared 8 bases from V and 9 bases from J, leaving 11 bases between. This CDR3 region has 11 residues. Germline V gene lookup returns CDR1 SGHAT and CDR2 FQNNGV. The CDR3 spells CASLGALEQFF. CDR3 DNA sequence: TGTGCCAGCCTAGGGGCCCTTGAGCAGTTCTTC.

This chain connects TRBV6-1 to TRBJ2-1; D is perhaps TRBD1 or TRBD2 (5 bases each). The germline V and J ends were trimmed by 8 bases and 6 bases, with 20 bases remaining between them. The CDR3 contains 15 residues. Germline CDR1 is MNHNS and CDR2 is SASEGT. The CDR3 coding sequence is TGTGCCAGCGGGCCCACGGGGCAGGGTATCAATGAGCAGTTCTTC. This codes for CASGPTGQGINEQFF.

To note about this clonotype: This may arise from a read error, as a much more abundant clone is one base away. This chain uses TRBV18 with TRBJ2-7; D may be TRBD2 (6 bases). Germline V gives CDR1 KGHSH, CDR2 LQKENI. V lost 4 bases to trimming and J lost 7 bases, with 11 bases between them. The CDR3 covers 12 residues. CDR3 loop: CASSQASEEQYF. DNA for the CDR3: TGTGCCAGCTCACAGGCTAGCGAGGAGCAGTACTTC.

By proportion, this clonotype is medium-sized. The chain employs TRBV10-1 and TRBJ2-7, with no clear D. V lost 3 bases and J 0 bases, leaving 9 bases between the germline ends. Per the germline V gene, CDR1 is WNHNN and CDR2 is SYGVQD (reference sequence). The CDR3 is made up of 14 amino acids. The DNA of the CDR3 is TGCGCCAGCAGTGATAGGGCCGGCTCCTACGAGCAGTACTTC. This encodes CASSDRAGSYEQYF.

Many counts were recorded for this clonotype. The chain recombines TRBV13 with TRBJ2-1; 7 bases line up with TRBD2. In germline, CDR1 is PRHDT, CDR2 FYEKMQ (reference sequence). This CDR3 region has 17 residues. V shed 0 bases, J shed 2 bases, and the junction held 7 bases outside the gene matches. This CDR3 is CASSLGGRSFAYNEQFF. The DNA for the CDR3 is TGTGCCAGCAGCTTAGGCGGGAGGAGTTTCGCCTACAATGAGCAGTTCTTC.

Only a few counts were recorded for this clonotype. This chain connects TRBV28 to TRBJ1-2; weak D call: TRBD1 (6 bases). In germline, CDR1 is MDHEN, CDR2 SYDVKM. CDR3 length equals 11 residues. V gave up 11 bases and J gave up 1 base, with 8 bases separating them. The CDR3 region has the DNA TGTGCCGCAGGGGTTAACTATGGCTACACCTTC. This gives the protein CAAGVNYGYTF.

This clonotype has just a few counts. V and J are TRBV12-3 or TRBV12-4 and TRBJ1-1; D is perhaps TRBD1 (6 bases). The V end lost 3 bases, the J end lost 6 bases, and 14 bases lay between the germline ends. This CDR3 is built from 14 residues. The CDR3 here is CASSFLTGAAEAFF. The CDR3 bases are TGTGCCAGCAGTTTTCTGACGGGGGCCGCTGAAGCTTTCTTT.

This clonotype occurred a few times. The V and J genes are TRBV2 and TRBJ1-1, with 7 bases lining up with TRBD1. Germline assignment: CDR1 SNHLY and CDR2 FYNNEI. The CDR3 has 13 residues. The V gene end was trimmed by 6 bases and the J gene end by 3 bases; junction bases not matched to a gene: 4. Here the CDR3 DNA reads TGTGCCAGCAGACAGGGGACGTACACTGAAGCTTTCTTT. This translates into CASRQGTYTEAFF.

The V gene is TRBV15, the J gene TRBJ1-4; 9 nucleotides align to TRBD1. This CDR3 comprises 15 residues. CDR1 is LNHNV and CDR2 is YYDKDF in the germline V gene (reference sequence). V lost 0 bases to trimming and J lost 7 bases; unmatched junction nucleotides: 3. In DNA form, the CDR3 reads TGTGCCACCAGCAGAGATTTGGGACAGGGTGAAAAACTGTTTTTT. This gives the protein CATSRDLGQGEKLFF.

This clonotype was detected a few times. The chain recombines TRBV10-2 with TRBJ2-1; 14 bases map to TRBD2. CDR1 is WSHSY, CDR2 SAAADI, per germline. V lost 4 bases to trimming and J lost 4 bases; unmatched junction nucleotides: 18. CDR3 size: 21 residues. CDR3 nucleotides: TGCGCCAGCAGTGGGGGCCATCAGGGACTAGCGGGAGCGACGGGATACAATGAGCAGTTCTTC. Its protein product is CASSGGHQGLAGATGYNEQFF.

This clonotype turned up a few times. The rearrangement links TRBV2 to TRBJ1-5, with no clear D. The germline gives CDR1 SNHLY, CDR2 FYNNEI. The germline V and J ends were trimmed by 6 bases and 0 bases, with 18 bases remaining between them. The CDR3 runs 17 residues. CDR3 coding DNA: TGTGCCAGCAGCGTGATCCTGACCCTCAATAGCAATCAGCCCCAGCATTTT. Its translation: CASSVILTLNSNQPQHF.

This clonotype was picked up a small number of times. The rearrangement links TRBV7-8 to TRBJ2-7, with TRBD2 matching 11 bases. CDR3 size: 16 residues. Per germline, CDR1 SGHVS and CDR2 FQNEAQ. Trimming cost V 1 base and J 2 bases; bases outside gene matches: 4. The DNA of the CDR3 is TGTGCCAGCAGCTTAGTTACGGGACTAGCGGCCTACGAGCAGTACTTC. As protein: CASSLVTGLAAYEQYF.